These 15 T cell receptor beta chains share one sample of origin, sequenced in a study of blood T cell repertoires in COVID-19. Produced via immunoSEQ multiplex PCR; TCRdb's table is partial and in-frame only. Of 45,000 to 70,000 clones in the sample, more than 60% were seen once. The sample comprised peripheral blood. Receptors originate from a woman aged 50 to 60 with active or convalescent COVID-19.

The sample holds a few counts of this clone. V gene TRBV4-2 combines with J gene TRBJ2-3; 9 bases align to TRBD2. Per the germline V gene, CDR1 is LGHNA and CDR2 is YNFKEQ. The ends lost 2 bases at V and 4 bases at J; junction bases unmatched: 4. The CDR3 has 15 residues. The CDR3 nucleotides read TGTGCCAGCAGCCAATATAGCGGGAGTGCAGATACGCAGTATTTT. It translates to CASSQYSGSADTQYF.

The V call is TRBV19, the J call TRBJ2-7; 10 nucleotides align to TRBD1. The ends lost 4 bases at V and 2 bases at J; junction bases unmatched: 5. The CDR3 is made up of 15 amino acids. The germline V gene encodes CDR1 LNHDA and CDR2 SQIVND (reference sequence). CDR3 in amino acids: CASSTDRGQAYEQYF. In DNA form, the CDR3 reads TGTGCCAGTAGTACCGACAGGGGGCAGGCCTACGAGCAGTACTTC.

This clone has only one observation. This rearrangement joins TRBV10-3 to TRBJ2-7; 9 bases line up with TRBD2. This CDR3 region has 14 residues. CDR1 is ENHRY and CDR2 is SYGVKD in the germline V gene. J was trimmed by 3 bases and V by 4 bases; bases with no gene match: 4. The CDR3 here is CAISGSGRLYEQYF. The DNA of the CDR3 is TGTGCCATCAGTGGTAGCGGGAGACTCTACGAGCAGTACTTC.

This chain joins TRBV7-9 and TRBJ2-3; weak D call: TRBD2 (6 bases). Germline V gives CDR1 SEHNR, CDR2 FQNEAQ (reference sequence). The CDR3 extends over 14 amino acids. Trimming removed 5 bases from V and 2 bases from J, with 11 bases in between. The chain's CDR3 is CASSLDYNTDTQYF. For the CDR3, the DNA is TGTGCCAGCAGCCTGGACTACAACACAGATACGCAGTATTTT.

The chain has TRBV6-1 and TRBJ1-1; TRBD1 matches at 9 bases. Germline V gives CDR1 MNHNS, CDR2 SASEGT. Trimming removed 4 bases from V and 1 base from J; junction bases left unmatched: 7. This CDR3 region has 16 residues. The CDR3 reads CASSAGDRVANTEAFF. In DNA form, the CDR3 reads TGTGCCAGCAGTGCCGGGGACAGGGTTGCGAACACTGAAGCTTTCTTT.

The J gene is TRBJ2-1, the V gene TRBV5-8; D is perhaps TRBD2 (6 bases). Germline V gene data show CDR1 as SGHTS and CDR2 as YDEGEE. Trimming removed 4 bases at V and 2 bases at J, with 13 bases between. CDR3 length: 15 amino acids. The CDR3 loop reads CASSASGLTYNEQFF. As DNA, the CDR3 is TGTGCCAGCAGCGCGAGCGGACTAACCTACAATGAGCAGTTCTTC.

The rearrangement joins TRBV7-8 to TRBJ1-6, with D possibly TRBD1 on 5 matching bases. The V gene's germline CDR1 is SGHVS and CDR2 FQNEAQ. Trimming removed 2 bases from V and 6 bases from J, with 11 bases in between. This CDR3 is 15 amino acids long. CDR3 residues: CASSLLRTTNSPLHF. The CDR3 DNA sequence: TGTGCCAGCAGCTTACTTAGGACAACTAATTCACCCCTCCACTTT.

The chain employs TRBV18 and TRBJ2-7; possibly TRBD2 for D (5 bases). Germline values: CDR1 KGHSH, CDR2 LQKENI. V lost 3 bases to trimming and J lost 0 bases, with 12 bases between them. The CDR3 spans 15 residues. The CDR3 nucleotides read TGTGCCAGCTCACCCGGACTTAGGAGCTCCTACGAGCAGTACTTC. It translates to CASSPGLRSSYEQYF.

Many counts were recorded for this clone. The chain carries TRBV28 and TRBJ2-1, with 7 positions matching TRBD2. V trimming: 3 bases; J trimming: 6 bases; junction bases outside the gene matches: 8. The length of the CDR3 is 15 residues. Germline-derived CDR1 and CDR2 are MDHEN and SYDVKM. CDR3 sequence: CASSFGGGRSNEQFF. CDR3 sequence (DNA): TGTGCCAGCAGTTTTGGCGGCGGGAGAAGCAATGAGCAGTTCTTC. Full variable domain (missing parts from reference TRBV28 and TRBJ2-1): DVKVTQSSRYLVKRTGEKVFLECVQDMDHENMFWYRQDPGLGLRLIYFSYDVKMKEKGDIPEGYSVSREKKERFSLILESASTNQTSMYLCASSFGGGRSNEQFFGPGTRLTVL.

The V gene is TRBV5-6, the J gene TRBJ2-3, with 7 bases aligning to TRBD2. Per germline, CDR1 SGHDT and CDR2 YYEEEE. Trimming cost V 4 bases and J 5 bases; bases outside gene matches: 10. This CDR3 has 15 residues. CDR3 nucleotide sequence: TGTGCCAGCAGCCGAAGGACTAGGTGGGAAGATACGCAGTATTTT. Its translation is CASSRRTRWEDTQYF.

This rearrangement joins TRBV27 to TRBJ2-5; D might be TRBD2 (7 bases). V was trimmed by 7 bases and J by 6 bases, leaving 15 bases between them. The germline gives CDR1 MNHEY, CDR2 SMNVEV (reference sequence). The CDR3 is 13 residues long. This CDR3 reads CASTTQGLKTQYF. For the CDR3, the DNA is TGTGCCAGCACCACACAGGGACTAAAGACCCAGTACTTC.

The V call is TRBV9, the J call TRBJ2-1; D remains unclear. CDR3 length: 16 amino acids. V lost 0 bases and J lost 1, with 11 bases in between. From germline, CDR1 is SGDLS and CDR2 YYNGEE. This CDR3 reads CASSVGPDGSYNEQFF. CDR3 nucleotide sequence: TGTGCCAGCAGCGTAGGGCCAGACGGGTCCTACAATGAGCAGTTCTTC.

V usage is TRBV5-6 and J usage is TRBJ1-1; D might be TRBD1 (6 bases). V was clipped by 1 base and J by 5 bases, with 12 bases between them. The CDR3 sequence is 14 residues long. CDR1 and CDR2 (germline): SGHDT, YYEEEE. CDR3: CASSLLTGLTEAFF. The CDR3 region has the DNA TGTGCCAGCAGCTTGCTTACAGGGCTAACTGAAGCTTTCTTT.

The CDR3 region is CASTSGTGSPSELFF. CDR3 in DNA: TGTGCCAGCACTTCGGGGACAGGGTCACCGTCGGAGCTGTTTTTT. This rearrangement joins TRBV27 to TRBJ2-2; 9 nucleotides match TRBD1. CDR1 MNHEY and CDR2 SMNVEV come from the germline V gene (reference sequence). The J segment lost 10 bases and the V segment lost 7 bases, leaving 13 bases of the junction unmatched. The CDR3 totals 15 residues.

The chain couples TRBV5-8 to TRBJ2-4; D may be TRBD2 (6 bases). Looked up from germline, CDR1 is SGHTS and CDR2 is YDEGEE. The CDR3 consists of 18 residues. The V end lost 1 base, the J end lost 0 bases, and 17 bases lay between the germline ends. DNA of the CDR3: TGTGCCAGCAGCTTGCCCCGGGACTCAACACTAGCCAAAAACATTCAGTACTTC. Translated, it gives CASSLPRDSTLAKNIQYF.